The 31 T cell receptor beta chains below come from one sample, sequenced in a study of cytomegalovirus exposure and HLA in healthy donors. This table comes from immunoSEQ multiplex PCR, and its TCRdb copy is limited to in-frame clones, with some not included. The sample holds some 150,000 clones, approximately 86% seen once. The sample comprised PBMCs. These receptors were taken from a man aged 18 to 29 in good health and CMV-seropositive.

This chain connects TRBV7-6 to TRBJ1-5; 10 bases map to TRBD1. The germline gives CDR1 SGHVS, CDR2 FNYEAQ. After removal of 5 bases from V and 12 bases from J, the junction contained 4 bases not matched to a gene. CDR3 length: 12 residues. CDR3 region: CASSTGTGDQHF. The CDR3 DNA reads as TGTGCCAGCAGCACCGGGACAGGGGACCAGCATTTT.

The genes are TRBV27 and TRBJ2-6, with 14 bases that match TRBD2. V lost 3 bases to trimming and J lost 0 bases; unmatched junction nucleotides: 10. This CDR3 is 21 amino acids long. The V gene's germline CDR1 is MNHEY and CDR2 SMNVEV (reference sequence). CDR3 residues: CASSFRLAGGSTSSGANVLTF. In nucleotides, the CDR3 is TGTGCCAGCAGTTTCCGACTAGCGGGAGGGTCCACAAGCTCTGGGGCCAACGTCCTGACTTTC.

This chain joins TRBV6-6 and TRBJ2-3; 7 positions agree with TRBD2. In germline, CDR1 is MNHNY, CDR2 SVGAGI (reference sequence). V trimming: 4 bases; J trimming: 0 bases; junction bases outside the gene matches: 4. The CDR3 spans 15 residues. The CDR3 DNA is TGTGCCAGCAGTTTCCTAGCGGCGAGCACAGATACGCAGTATTTT. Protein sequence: CASSFLAASTDTQYF.

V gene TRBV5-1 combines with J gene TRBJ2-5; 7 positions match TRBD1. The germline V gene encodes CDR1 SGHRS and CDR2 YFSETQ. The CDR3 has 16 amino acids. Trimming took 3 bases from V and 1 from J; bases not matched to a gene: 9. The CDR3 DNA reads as TGCGCCAGCAGCTCAGGGACAGCGCGCCGCCAAGAGACCCAGTACTTC. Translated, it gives CASSSGTARRQETQYF.

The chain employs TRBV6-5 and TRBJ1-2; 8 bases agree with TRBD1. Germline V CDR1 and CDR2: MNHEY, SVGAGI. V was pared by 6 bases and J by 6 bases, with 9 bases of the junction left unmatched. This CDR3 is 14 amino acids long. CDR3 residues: CASSRQQGENGYTF. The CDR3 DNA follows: TGTGCCAGCAGCCGGCAACAGGGGGAGAATGGCTACACCTTC.

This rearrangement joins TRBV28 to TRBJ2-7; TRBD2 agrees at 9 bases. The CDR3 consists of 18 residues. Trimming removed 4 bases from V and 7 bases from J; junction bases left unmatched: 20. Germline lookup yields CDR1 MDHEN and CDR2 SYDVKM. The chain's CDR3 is CASSSFTGVAGGLEEQYF. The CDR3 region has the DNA TGTGCCAGCAGTTCATTTACAGGGGTGGCGGGGGGGCTTGAAGAGCAGTACTTC.

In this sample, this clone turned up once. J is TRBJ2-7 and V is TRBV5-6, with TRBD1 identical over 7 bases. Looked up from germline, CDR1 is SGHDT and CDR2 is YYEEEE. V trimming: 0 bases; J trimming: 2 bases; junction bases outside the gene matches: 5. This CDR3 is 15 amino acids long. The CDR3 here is CASSLESGGAYEQYF. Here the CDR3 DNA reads TGTGCCAGCAGCTTGGAATCAGGGGGAGCCTACGAGCAGTACTTC.

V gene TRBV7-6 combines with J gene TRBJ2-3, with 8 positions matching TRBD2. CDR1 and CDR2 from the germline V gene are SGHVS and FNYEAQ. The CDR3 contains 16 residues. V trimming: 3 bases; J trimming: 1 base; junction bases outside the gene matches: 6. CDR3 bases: TGTGCCAGCAGCTTGCGGTTGACTAGCGGCACAGATACGCAGTATTTT. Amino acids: CASSLRLTSGTDTQYF.

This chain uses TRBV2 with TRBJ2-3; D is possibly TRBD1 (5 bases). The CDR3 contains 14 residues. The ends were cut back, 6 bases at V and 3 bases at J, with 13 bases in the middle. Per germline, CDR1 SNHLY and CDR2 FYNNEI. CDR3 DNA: TGTGCCAGCAGCAGGGCCCAGAGGACAGATACGCAGTATTTT. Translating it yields CASSRAQRTDTQYF.

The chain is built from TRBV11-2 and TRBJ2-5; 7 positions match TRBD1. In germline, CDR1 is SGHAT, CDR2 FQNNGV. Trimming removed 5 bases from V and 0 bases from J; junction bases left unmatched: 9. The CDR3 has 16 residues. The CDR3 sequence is CASSILTGPYQETQYF. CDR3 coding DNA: TGTGCCAGCAGCATTCTGACAGGGCCGTACCAAGAGACCCAGTACTTC.

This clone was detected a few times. Here the CDR3 DNA reads TGTGCCAGCAGCCCATGGACTAGCGGGATCTACAATGAGCAGTTCTTC. Amino acids: CASSPWTSGIYNEQFF. V is TRBV9 and J is TRBJ2-1; 12 bases fit TRBD2. Germline-derived CDR1 and CDR2 are SGDLS and YYNGEE. This CDR3 has 16 amino acids. Trimming removed 4 bases from V and 3 bases from J; junction bases left unmatched: 5.

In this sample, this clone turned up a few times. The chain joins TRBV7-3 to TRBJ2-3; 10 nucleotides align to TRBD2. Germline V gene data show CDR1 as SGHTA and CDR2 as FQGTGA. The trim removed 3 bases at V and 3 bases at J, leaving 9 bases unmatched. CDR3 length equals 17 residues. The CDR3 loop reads CASSFLPAGGRTDTQYF. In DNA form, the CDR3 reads TGTGCCAGCAGCTTCCTTCCAGCGGGGGGGCGGACAGATACGCAGTATTTT.

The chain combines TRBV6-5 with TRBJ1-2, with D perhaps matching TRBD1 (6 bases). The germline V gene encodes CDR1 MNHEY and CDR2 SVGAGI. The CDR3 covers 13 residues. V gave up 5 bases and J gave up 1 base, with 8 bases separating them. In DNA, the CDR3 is TGTGCCAGCAGTCACAGGGATAACTATGGCTACACCTTC. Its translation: CASSHRDNYGYTF.

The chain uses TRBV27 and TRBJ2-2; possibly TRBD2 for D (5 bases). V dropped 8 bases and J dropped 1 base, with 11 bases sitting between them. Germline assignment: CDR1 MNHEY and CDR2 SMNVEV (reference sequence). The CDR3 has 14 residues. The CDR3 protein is CASGGTRNTGELFF. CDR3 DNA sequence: TGTGCCAGCGGAGGAACACGGAACACCGGGGAGCTGTTTTTT.

CDR3 region: CATQPGQGPEPQHF. The CDR3, as DNA: TGTGCCACACAACCGGGACAGGGTCCGGAGCCCCAGCATTTT. This rearrangement joins TRBV15 to TRBJ1-5, with 9 bases aligning to TRBD1. This CDR3 is 14 amino acids long. Germline values: CDR1 LNHNV, CDR2 YYDKDF (reference sequence). The V segment lost 9 bases and the J segment 8 bases; nucleotides outside the gene matches: 11.

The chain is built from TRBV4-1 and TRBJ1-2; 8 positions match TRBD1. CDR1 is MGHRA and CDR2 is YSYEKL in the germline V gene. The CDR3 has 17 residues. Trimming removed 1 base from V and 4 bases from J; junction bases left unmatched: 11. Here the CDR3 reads CASSQGGTGGSFYGYTF. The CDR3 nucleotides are TGCGCCAGCAGCCAAGGTGGGACAGGCGGTTCTTTCTATGGCTACACCTTC.

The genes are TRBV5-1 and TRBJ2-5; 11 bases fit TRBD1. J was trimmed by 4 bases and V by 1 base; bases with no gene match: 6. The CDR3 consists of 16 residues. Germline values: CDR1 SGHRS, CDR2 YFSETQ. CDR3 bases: TGCGCCAGCAGCTTGCGGGACAGGGGGAAGAGAGAGACCCAGTACTTC. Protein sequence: CASSLRDRGKRETQYF.

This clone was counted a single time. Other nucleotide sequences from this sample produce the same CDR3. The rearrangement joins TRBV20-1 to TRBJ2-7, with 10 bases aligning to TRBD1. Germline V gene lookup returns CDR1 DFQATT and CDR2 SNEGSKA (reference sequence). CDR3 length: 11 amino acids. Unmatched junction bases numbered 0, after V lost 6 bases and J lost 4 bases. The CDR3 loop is CSAGQGYEQYF. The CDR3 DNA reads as TGCAGTGCGGGACAGGGGTACGAGCAGTACTTC.

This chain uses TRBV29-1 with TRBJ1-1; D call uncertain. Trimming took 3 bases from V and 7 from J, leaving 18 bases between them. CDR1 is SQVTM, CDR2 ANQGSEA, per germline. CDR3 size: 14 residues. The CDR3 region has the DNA TGCAGCGTTGAGTACCAGCGACGAGATAATGAAGCTTTCTTT. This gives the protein CSVEYQRRDNEAFF.

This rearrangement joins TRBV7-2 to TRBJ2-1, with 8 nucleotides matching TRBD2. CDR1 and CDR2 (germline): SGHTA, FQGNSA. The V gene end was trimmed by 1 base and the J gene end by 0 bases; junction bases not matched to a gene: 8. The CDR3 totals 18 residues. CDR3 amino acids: CASSLVVAGYSSYNEQFF. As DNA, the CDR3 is TGTGCCAGCAGCTTAGTAGTAGCGGGGTACAGCTCCTACAATGAGCAGTTCTTC. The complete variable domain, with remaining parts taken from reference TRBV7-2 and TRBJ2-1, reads GAGVSQSPSNKVTEKGKDVELRCDPISGHTALYWYRQSLGQGLEFLIYFQGNSAPDKSGLPSDRFSAERTGGSVSTLTIQRTQQEDSAVYLCASSLVVAGYSSYNEQFFGPGTRLTVL.

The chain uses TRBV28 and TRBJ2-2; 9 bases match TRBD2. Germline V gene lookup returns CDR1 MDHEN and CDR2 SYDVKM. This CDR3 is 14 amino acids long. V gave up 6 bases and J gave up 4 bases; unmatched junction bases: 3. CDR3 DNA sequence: TGTGCCAGCAGAGCGGGGGGAGGCACCGGGGAGCTGTTTTTT. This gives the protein CASRAGGGTGELFF.

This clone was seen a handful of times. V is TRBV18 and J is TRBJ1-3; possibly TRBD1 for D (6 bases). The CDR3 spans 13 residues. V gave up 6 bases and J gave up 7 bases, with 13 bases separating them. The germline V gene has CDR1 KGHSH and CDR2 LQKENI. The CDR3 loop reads CASSVGQENTIYF. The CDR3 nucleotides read TGTGCCAGCTCGGTGGGACAAGAGAACACCATATATTTT.

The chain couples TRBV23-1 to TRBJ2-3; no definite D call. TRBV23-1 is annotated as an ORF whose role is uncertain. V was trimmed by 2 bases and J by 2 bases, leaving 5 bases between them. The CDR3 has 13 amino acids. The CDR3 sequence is CASSQAITDTQYF. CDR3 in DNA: TGCGCCAGCAGTCAAGCGATCACAGATACGCAGTATTTT.

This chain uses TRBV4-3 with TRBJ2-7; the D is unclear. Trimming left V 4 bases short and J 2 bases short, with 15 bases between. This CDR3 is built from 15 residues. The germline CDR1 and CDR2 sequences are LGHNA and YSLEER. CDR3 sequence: CASSLQVGLTYEQYF. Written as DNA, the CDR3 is TGCGCCAGCAGCCTCCAAGTTGGCCTTACCTACGAGCAGTACTTC.

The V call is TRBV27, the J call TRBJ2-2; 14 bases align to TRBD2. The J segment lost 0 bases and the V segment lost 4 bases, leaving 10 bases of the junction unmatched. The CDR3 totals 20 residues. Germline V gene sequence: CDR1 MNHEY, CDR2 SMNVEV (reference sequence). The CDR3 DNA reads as TGTGCCAGCAGTTCTCGAAGGGGACTAGCGGGGGTTACGAACACCGGGGAGCTGTTTTTT. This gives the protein CASSSRRGLAGVTNTGELFF.

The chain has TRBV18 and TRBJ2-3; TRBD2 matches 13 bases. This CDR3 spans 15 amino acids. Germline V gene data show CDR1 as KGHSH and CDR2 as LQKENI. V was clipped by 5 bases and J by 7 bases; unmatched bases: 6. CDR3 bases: TGTGCCAGCTCAAGGACTAGCGGGGGATACAATACGCAGTATTTT. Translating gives CASSRTSGGYNTQYF.

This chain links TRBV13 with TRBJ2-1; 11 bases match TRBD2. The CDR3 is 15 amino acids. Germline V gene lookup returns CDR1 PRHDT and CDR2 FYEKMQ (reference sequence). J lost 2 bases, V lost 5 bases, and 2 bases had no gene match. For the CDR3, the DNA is TGTGCCAGCAGCCGACTAGCGGGACCCTACAATGAGCAGTTCTTC. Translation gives CASSRLAGPYNEQFF.

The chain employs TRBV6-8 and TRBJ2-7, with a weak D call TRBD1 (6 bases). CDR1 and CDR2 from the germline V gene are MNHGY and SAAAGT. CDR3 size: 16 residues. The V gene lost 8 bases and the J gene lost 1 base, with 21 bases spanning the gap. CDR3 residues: CASAGSGTPNSYEQYF. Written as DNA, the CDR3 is TGTGCCAGCGCGGGCTCCGGGACACCAAATTCCTACGAGCAGTACTTC.

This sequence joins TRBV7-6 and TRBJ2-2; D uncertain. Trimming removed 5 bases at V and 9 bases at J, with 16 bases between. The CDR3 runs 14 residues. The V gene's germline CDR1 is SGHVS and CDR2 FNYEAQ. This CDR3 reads CASSPAPLVWELFF. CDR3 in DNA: TGTGCCAGCAGCCCAGCCCCCCTAGTCTGGGAGCTGTTTTTT.

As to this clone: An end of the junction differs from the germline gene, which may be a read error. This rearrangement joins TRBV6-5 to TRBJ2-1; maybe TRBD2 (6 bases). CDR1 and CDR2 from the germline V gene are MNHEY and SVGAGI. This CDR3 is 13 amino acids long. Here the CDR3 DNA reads TGTGCCAGCAGGCAGACCCGGGACTCACCGGGAATCTTC. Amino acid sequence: CASRQTRDSPGIF.

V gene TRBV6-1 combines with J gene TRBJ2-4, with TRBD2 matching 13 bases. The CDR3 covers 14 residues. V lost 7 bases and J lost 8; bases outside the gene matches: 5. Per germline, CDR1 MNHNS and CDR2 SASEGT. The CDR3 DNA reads TGTGCCAGCATGGGGACTAGCGGGAACTACATTCAGTACTTC. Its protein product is CASMGTSGNYIQYF.